Listed below are T cell receptor beta chains from one sample, sequenced in a study of blood T cell repertoires in COVID-19. Produced via immunoSEQ multiplex PCR; TCRdb's table is partial and in-frame only. Altogether about 150,000 clones are present, approximately 88% being singletons, with the ten largest covering approximately 3%. Source material: peripheral blood. The source is a man aged 55 to 70 with acute or convalescent COVID-19. Each CDR3 is given with its conserved first and last residue. The order of the fields is D gene, V gene, clone size, J gene, CDR3 DNA, CDR3 protein. D genes are given only for firm matches. Clone size, where shown, is once, few, many, or a class for clones that have expanded.

TRBD1	TRBV3-1/TRBV3-2	once	TRBJ2-2	TGTGCCAGCAGCCGACAGGGGGTCGGCGGGGAGCTGTTTTTT	CASSRQGVGGELFF
-	TRBV2	-	TRBJ2-1	TGTGCCAGCACGACTACACCGCCGGAGCAGTTCTTC	CASTTTPPEQFF
TRBD1	TRBV11-2	once	TRBJ2-3	TGTGCCAGCAGCCGAGACAGGGGCACAGATACGCAGTATTTT	CASSRDRGTDTQYF
TRBD2	TRBV4-1	few	TRBJ2-2	TGCGCCAGCAGCACGCTAGCGGGGGGGCCAAGCGGGGAGCTGTTTTTT	CASSTLAGGPSGELFF
TRBD2	TRBV12-3/TRBV12-4	-	TRBJ2-3	TGTGCCAGCCTAGCGGACCGAGATACGCAGTATTTT	CASLADRDTQYF
TRBD2	TRBV9	-	TRBJ2-1	TGTGCCAGCCGCGGGGGGGGGAGCGGCAATGAGCAGTTCTTC	CASRGGGSGNEQFF
-	TRBV6-4	-	TRBJ1-1	TGTGCCAGCAGAGGGGCGGGGGGCATTTACGACACTGAAGCTTTCTTT	CASRGAGGIYDTEAFF
-	TRBV3-1/TRBV3-2	-	TRBJ1-1	TGTGCCAGCAGCCAAGCATGGGGAGGCACTGAAGCTTTCTTT	CASSQAWGGTEAFF
TRBD1	TRBV29-1	-	TRBJ2-7	TGCAGCGCTGGCCCAACCACGACAGGGGTCAAGTACTTC	CSAGPTTTGVKYF
-	TRBV3-1/TRBV3-2	-	TRBJ2-7	TGTGCCAGCAGCCCCCTCGCCCGACAGTCCTCCTACGAGCAGTACTTC	CASSPLARQSSYEQYF